Presented here are 27 T cell receptor beta chains from one specimen sequenced in a study of T-cell memory formation after mild COVID-19. TCRdb used MiXCR to reprocess the 5' RACE reads, holding one entry per CDR3 protein. Altogether roughly 150,000 distinct CDR3 sequences are present, almost 25% being singletons, with the ten largest covering around 22%. The specimen sequenced was PBMCs or a T cell subset sorted from them (not recorded which). These receptors were obtained from an adult woman who had mild COVID-19 (a few samples of this study predate the infection). Cell type and time point are not known.

V is TRBV12-3 or TRBV12-4 and J is TRBJ2-1, with 12 bases that match TRBD1. The CDR3 totals 15 residues. V was clipped by 4 bases and J by 9 bases; unmatched bases: 7. The CDR3 region is CASSYRMGQGAEQFF. The CDR3 DNA follows: TGTGCCAGCAGTTACCGTATGGGACAGGGGGCTGAGCAGTTCTTC.

This clonotype was seen just once. The chain links TRBV6-2 or TRBV6-3 to TRBJ1-2, with TRBD1 as a possible D gene (5 bases). CDR1 is MNHEY, CDR2 SVGEGT, per germline. The ends were cut back, 5 bases at V and 4 bases at J, with 17 bases in the middle. The CDR3 extends over 15 amino acids. CDR3 bases: TGTGCCAGCAGTACTCCGGGACTCAGGAGCTATGGCTACACCTTC. Translating it yields CASSTPGLRSYGYTF.

This clonotype occurred a few times. J is TRBJ1-4 and V is TRBV5-4; TRBD1 matches at 10 bases. The CDR3 covers 17 residues. V trimming: 3 bases; J trimming: 7 bases; junction bases outside the gene matches: 12. The germline V gene encodes CDR1 SGHNT and CDR2 YYREEE (reference sequence). CDR3 sequence (DNA): TGTGCCAGCAGCTGGGGACCGGGACAGGGGATCGGTGAAAAACTGTTTTTT. Residues: CASSWGPGQGIGEKLFF.

V usage is TRBV6-5 and J usage is TRBJ1-3, with a possible D match to TRBD1 (6 bases). Per germline, CDR1 MNHEY and CDR2 SVGAGI. Trimming left V 2 bases short and J 2 bases short, with 13 bases between. This CDR3 has 16 amino acids. The CDR3 protein is CASSYGGGAAGNTIYF. CDR3 DNA sequence: TGTGCCAGCAGTTACGGCGGGGGCGCTGCTGGAAACACCATATATTTT.

This clonotype has just a few counts. The chain combines TRBV7-9 with TRBJ1-3, with 7 bases that match TRBD1. The germline V gene has CDR1 SEHNR and CDR2 FQNEAQ (reference sequence). This CDR3 contains 16 residues. Trimming removed 2 bases from V and 6 bases from J; junction bases left unmatched: 10. The CDR3 region is CASSLPVTGPSNTIYF. The CDR3 DNA is TGTGCCAGCAGCTTACCCGTGACAGGGCCCTCAAACACCATATATTTT.

This clonotype was seen once. Relative to the germline gene, one junction end is altered; a read error may explain this. The genes are TRBV7-9 and TRBJ2-1, with 11 bases lining up with TRBD2. The CDR3 extends over 12 amino acids. Germline V gene sequence: CDR1 SEHNR, CDR2 FQNEAQ (reference sequence). The CDR3 region has the DNA TGTGCCAGCAGCTTCACTAGCGGGAGCCAGTTATTC. Its translation: CASSFTSGSQLF.

The CDR3 nucleotides are TGTGCCACCACCCCCGGGACAGGAGAAACCGGGGAGCTGTTTTTT. Its protein product is CATTPGTGETGELFF. The chain joins TRBV7-6 to TRBJ2-2; TRBD1 matches 8 bases. Germline V gives CDR1 SGHVS, CDR2 FNYEAQ. V was clipped by 10 bases and J by 5 bases; unmatched bases: 12. The CDR3 is 15 amino acids.

This clonotype was recorded a few times. The chain has TRBV23-1 and TRBJ1-5; D is perhaps TRBD1 (5 bases). TRBV23-1 is classed as an ORF, of uncertain function. V lost 0 bases, J lost 4 bases, and 16 bases lay in between. The CDR3 consists of 17 residues. CDR3 region: CASSQSGHTPYNQPQHF. CDR3 nucleotide sequence: TGCGCCAGCAGTCAATCTGGACATACACCTTATAATCAGCCCCAGCATTTT.

The chain links TRBV7-9 to TRBJ1-1, with a weak D call TRBD1 (6 bases). The germline V and J ends were trimmed by 5 bases and 4 bases, with 11 bases remaining between them. Germline V lookup: CDR1 SEHNR, CDR2 FQNEAQ (reference sequence). The CDR3 is 13 amino acids. The CDR3 sequence is CASSPQGGTEAFF. Written as DNA, the CDR3 is TGTGCCAGCAGCCCACAGGGTGGCACTGAAGCTTTCTTT. The full variable domain, with the rest looked up from reference TRBV7-9 and TRBJ1-1, is DTGVSQNPRHKITKRGQNVTFRCDPISEHNRLYWYRQTLGQGPEFLTYFQNEAQLEKSRLLSDRFSAERPKGSFSTLEIQRTEQGDSAMYLCASSPQGGTEAFFGQGTRLTVV.

There are a few counts of this clonotype. This chain connects TRBV27 to TRBJ2-1, with 9 bases that match TRBD2. From germline, CDR1 is MNHEY and CDR2 SMNVEV (reference sequence). Trimming took 3 bases from V and 1 from J; bases not matched to a gene: 4. The CDR3 is made up of 16 amino acids. As DNA, the CDR3 is TGTGCCAGCAGTTTTTCTAGCGGGGAATCCTACAATGAGCAGTTCTTC. Translating it yields CASSFSSGESYNEQFF.

CDR3 in amino acids: CASTPTSGGHNEQFF. The CDR3 DNA sequence: TGTGCCAGCACCCCTACTAGCGGGGGACACAATGAGCAGTTCTTC. The gene calls are TRBV12-3 or TRBV12-4 and TRBJ2-1; 11 positions agree with TRBD2. After removal of 7 bases from V and 5 bases from J, the junction contained 7 bases not matched to a gene. The CDR3 has 15 amino acids.

CDR3 sequence (DNA): TGTGCCAGCAGCTTGGGGCAGGGGGCGACACAAGAGACCCAGTACTTC. Protein product: CASSLGQGATQETQYF. This chain connects TRBV5-6 to TRBJ2-5; 8 nucleotides align to TRBD1. The CDR3 has 16 residues. Germline assignment: CDR1 SGHDT and CDR2 YYEEEE. V lost 0 bases, J lost 2 bases, and 6 bases stayed unmatched.

V is TRBV20-1 and J is TRBJ2-3; D might be TRBD1 or TRBD2, each matching 5 bases. Germline values: CDR1 DFQATT, CDR2 SNEGSKA (reference sequence). The CDR3 extends over 17 amino acids. Trimming removed 4 bases at V and 2 bases at J, with 22 bases between. The CDR3 loop reads CSATDYRDPYSTDTQYF. CDR3 DNA: TGCAGTGCTACAGACTACCGGGACCCATACTCCACAGATACGCAGTATTTT.

This clonotype came up a few times. CDR3 residues: CSARVRLAGLPYEQYF. In DNA form, the CDR3 reads TGCAGTGCTAGAGTGCGACTAGCGGGGTTACCCTACGAGCAGTACTTC. The chain carries TRBV20-1 and TRBJ2-7, with 11 bases that match TRBD2. V lost 1 base to trimming and J lost 2 bases; unmatched junction nucleotides: 7. This CDR3 region has 16 residues. Germline CDR1 reads DFQATT; CDR2 reads SNEGSKA (reference sequence).

The chain couples TRBV4-1 to TRBJ2-3; 12 nucleotides match TRBD2. The germline V gene encodes CDR1 MGHRA and CDR2 YSYEKL. This CDR3 contains 18 residues. Trimming cost V 0 bases and J 0 bases; bases outside gene matches: 4. The CDR3 DNA follows: TGCGCCAGCAGCCAAGAACCGGGGACTAGCGGGAGCACAGATACGCAGTATTTT. Translating it yields CASSQEPGTSGSTDTQYF.

The V gene is TRBV20-1, the J gene TRBJ2-7, with 14 bases lining up with TRBD2. J lost 9 bases, V lost 5 bases, and 9 bases had no gene match. CDR1 is DFQATT, CDR2 SNEGSKA, per germline (reference sequence). The CDR3 extends over 14 amino acids. This CDR3 is CSALDGTSGGRQYF. CDR3 bases: TGCAGTGCTTTGGACGGGACTAGCGGGGGTAGGCAGTACTTC.

J is TRBJ2-5 and V is TRBV4-1; TRBD2 might be the D (7 bases). The CDR3 sequence is 16 residues long. Trimming removed 4 bases from V and 5 bases from J, with 20 bases in between. The germline CDR1 and CDR2 sequences are MGHRA and YSYEKL. The CDR3 is CASSPRVRGEGETQYF. The CDR3 DNA follows: TGCGCCAGCAGCCCTCGAGTTAGGGGGGAGGGGGAGACCCAGTACTTC.

This clonotype was seen a handful of times. V is TRBV27 and J is TRBJ1-2, with unresolved D. CDR3 length: 13 residues. Looked up from germline, CDR1 is MNHEY and CDR2 is SMNVEV (reference sequence). The germline V and J ends were trimmed by 2 bases and 0 bases, with 4 bases remaining between them. CDR3 amino acids: CASSLAANYGYTF. DNA of the CDR3: TGTGCCAGCAGTTTAGCAGCTAACTATGGCTACACCTTC.

The chain recombines TRBV29-1 with TRBJ2-3; D call uncertain. The CDR3 length is 14 residues. Trimming removed 1 base at V and 2 bases at J, with 10 bases between. Germline CDR1 and CDR2: SQVTM and ANQGSEA. CDR3 loop: CSVEGTGYTDTQYF. The CDR3 DNA reads TGCAGCGTTGAAGGCACCGGATACACAGATACGCAGTATTTT.

The J gene is TRBJ2-5, the V gene TRBV7-6, with 9 bases lining up with TRBD1. The germline V gene has CDR1 SGHVS and CDR2 FNYEAQ. This CDR3 has 17 amino acids. The V gene end was trimmed by 1 base and the J gene end by 4 bases; junction bases not matched to a gene: 10. The CDR3 protein is CASSLGSTGGNGETQYF. The CDR3 DNA is TGTGCCAGCAGCTTAGGCTCAACAGGGGGCAACGGAGAGACCCAGTACTTC.

This clonotype occurred once. The chain links TRBV4-3 to TRBJ1-4; D remains unclear. The V end was cut by 6 bases, the J end by 8 bases, with 16 bases between. The CDR3 is made up of 14 amino acids. Germline V gives CDR1 LGHNA, CDR2 YSLEER. CDR3 nucleotides: TGCGCCAGCAGAGTAAATACTAAAGTCGAAAAACTGTTTTTT. It specifies CASRVNTKVEKLFF.

The gene calls are TRBV24-1 and TRBJ1-2; D might be TRBD1 (6 bases). The germline gives CDR1 KGHDR, CDR2 SFDVKD. The CDR3 is made up of 13 amino acids. V was pared by 1 base and J by 8 bases, with 10 bases between. DNA for the CDR3: TGTGCCACCAGTGATTTACAGGGCCGGGGCTACACCTTC. Its protein is CATSDLQGRGYTF.

This clonotype has a handful of counts. The chain recombines TRBV7-8 with TRBJ2-1, with 8 bases matching TRBD2. This CDR3 has 15 amino acids. Per germline, CDR1 SGHVS and CDR2 FQNEAQ. V lost 4 bases, J lost 4 bases, and 6 bases stayed unmatched. CDR3 nucleotides: TGTGCCAGCAGCTCCAAGCGGGAGAGGTACAATGAGCAGTTCTTC. Amino acids: CASSSKRERYNEQFF.

The rearrangement joins TRBV11-3 to TRBJ2-1, with D perhaps matching TRBD1 (5 bases). The V end was cut by 5 bases, the J end by 5 bases, with 19 bases between. Germline CDR1 reads SGHNT; CDR2 reads YENEEA. The CDR3 is 16 amino acids. CDR3 residues: CASSPFDRRENNEQFF. Written as DNA, the CDR3 is TGTGCCAGCAGCCCCTTTGATCGCAGGGAAAACAATGAGCAGTTCTTC.

This clonotype turned up a few times. The genes are TRBV7-9 and TRBJ2-3; tentative D call: TRBD2 (5 bases). CDR1 and CDR2 from the germline V gene are SEHNR and FQNEAQ (reference sequence). V lost 1 base to trimming and J lost 1 base, with 12 bases between them. There are 16 residues in the CDR3. DNA for the CDR3: TGTGCCAGCAGCTTAGGCCTTAGCGACCGCACAGATACGCAGTATTTT. Translated: CASSLGLSDRTDTQYF.

This clonotype has more than one count but fewer than ten. The chain combines TRBV29-1 with TRBJ1-1; a possible D gene is TRBD1 (5 bases). Trimming cost V 2 bases and J 5 bases, with 12 bases left between them. The CDR3 covers 13 residues. From germline, CDR1 is SQVTM and CDR2 ANQGSEA. CDR3 in amino acids: CSVEQGYGTEAFF. As DNA, the CDR3 is TGCAGCGTTGAACAGGGCTATGGGACTGAAGCTTTCTTT.

This clonotype was counted a few times. The chain recombines TRBV6-5 with TRBJ2-7; D is unresolved. Per the germline V gene, CDR1 is MNHEY and CDR2 is SVGAGI. The CDR3 runs to 11 residues. The germline V and J ends were trimmed by 8 bases and 7 bases, with 12 bases remaining between them. CDR3 protein: CASGILGEQYF. The CDR3 bases are TGTGCCAGCGGGATCTTAGGAGAGCAGTACTTC.